Below, one T cell receptor beta chain is given with its context. These data originate in a study of OX40 agonist ivuxolimab in advanced cancers. Repertoires were generated with immunoSEQ multiplex PCR, while TCRdb's copy carries only in-frame clones and drops some. The sample carries 150,000 to 190,000 clones, 85% to 95% recorded once. From germline, CDR1 is SGHRS and CDR2 YFSETQ. CDR3 length equals 14 residues. Trimming at V came to 4 bases and at J to 5 bases, leaving 5 bases not matched to a gene. With baseline, cycle 4 day 1, and cycle 7 day 1 as timepoints, blood was sampled. This TCR came from an adult with an advanced solid tumor such as melanoma, head and neck, liver or kidney cancer. This chain joins TRBV5-1 and TRBJ1-2, with 10 bases identical to TRBD1. The sequencing here drew on CD4+ or CD8+ T cells sorted from blood, taken in a trial of the OX40 agonist ivuxolimab. The CDR3 protein is CASSPGQGSYGYTF. CDR3 DNA sequence: TGCGCCAGCAGCCCGGGACAGGGGTCGTATGGCTACACCTTC.